What follows describes a single TCR beta chain. The CDR3 has 15 amino acids. The V gene's germline CDR1 is SGHNT and CDR2 YYREEE (reference sequence). Trimming removed 0 bases from V and 7 bases from J, with 16 bases in between. Profiled with immunoSEQ multiplex PCR; TCRdb holds only in-frame clones, not every one. The data show about 130,000 clones, roughly 90% seen once. This entry is derived from a study of control samples from healthy donors and cancer patients. This rearrangement joins TRBV5-4 to TRBJ1-2, with D perhaps TRBD1 (6 bases). Source material: blood. This clonotype originated in a man aged 35 to 55 in good health. In nucleotides, the CDR3 is TGTGCCAGCAGCTTGGACAGGGTTTTATCTAGTGGCTACACCTTC. It encodes CASSLDRVLSSGYTF.